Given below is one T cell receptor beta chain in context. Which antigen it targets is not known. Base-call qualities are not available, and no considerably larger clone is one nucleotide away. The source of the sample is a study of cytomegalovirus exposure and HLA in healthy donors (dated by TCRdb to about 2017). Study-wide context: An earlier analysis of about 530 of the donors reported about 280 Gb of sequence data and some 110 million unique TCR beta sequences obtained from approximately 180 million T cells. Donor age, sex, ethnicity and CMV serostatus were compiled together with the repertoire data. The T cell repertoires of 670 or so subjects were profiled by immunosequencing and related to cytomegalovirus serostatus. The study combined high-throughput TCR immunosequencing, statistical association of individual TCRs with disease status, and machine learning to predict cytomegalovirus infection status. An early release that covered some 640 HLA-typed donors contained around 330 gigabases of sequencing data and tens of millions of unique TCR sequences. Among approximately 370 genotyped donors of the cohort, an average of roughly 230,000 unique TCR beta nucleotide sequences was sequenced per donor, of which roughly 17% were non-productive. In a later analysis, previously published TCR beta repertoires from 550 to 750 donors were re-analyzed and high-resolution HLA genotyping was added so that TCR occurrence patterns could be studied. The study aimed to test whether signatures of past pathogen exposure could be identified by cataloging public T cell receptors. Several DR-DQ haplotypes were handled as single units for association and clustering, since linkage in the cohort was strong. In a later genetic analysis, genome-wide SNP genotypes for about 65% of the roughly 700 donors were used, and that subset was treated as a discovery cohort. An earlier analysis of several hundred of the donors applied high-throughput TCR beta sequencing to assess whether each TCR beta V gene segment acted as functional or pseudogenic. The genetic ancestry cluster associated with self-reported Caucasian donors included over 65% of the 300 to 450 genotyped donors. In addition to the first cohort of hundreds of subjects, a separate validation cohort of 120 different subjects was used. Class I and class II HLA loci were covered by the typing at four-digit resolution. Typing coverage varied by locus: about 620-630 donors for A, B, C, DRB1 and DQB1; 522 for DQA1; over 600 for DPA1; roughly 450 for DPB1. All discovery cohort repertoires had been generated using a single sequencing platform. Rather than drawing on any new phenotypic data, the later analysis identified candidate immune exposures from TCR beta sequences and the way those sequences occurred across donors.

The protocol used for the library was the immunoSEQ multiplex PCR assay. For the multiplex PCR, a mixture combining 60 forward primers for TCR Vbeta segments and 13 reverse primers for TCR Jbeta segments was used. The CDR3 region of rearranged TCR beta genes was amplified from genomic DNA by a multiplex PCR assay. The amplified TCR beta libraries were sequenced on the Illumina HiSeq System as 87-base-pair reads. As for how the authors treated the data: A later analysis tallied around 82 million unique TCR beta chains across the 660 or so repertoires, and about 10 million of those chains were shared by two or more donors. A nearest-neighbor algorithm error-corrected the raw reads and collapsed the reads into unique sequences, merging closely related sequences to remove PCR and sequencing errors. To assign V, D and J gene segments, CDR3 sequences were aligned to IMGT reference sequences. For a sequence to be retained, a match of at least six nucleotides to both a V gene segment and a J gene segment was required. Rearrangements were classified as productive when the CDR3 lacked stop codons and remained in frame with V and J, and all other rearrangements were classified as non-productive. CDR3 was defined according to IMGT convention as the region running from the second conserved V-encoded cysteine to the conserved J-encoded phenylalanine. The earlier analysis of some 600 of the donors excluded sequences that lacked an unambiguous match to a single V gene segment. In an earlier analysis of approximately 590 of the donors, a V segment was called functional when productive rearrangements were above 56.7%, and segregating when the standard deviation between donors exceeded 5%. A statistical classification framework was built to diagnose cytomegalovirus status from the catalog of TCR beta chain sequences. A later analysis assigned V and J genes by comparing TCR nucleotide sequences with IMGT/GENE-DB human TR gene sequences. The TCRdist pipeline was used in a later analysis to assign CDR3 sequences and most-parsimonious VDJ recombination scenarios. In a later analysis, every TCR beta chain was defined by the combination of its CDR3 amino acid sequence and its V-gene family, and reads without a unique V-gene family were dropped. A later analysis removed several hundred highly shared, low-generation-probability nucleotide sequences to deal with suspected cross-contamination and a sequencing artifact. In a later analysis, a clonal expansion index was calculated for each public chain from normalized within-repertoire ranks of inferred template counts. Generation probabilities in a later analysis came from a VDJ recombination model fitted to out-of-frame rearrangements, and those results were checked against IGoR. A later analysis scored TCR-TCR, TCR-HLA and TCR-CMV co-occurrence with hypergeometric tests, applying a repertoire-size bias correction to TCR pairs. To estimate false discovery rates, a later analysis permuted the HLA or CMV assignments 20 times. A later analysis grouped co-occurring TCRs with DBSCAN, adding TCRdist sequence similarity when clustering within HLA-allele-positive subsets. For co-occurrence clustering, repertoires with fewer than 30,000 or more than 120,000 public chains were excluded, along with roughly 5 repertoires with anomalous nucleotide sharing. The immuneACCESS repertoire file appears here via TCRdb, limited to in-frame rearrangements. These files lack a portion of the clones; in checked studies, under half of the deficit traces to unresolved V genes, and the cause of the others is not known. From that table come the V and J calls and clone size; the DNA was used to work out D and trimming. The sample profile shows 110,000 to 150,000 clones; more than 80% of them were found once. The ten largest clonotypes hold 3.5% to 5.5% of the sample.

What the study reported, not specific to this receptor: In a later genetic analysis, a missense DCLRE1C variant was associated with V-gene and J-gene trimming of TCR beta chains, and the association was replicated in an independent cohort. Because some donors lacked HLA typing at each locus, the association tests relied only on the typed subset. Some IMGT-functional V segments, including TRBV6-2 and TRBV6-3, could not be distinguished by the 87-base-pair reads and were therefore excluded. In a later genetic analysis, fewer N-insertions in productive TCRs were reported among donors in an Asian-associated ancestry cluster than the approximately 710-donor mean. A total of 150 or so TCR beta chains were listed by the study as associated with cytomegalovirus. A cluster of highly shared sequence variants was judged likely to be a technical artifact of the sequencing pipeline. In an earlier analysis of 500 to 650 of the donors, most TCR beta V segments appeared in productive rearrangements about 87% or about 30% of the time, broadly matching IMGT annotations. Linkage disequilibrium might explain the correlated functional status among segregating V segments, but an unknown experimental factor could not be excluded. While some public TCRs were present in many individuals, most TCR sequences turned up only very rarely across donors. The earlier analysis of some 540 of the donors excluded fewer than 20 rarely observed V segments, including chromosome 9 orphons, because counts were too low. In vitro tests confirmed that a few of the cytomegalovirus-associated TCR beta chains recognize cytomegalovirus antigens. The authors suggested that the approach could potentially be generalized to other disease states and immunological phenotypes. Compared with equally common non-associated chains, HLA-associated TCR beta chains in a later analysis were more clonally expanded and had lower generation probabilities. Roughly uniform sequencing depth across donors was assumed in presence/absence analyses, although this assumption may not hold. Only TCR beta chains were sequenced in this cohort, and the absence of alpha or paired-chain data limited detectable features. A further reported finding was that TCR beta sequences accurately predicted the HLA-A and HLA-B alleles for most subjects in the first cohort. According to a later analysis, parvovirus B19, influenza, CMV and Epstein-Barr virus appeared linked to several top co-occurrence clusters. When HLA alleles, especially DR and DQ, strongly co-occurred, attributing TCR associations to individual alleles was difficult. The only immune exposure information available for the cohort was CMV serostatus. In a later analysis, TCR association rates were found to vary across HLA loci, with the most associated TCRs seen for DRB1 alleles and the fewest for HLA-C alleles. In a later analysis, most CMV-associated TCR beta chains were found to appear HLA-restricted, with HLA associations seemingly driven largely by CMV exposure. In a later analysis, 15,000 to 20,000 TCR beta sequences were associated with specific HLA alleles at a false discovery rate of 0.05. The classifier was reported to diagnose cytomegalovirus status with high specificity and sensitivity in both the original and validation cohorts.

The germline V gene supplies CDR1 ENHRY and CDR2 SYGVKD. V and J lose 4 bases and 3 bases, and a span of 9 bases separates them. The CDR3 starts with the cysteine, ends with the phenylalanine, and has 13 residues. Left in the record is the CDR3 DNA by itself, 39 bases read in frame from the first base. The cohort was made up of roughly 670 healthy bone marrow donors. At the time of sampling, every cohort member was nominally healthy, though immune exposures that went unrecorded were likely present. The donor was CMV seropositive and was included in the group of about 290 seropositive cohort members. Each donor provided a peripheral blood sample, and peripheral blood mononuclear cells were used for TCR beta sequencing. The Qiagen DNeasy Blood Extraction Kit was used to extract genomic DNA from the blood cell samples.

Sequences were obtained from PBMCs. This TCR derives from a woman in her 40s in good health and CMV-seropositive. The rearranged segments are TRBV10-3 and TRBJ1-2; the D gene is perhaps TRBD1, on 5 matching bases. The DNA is TGTGCCATCAGTGGGGGCGGGGACTATGGCTACACCTTC. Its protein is CAISGGGDYGYTF.